This T cell receptor beta chain is from a study of blood T cells in healthy people across ages. The germline CDR1 and CDR2 sequences are MGHDK and SYGVNS. V dropped 2 bases and J dropped 4; count of bases not matched to a gene: 7. CDR3 length: 15 residues. Primers used in a second PCR of about 6 to 11 cycles were a sample-barcoded 5' primer and a J-beta primer mix. TCRdb re-called the 5' RACE reads with MiXCR, one entry per CDR3 protein. This sample has about 1.4 million distinct CDR3 sequences; around 59% occur once, and the top ten carry 5.5% to 8%. This clonotype was seen a few times. The chain recombines TRBV25-1 with TRBJ2-5, with 7 nucleotides matching TRBD2. The sequenced sample consisted of blood. This receptor was identified in a man in his late teens or twenties in good health. This CDR3 is CASSETAGDIETQYF. The DNA of the CDR3 is TGTGCCAGCAGTGAAACGGCGGGGGATATAGAGACCCAGTACTTC.